Listed below are T cell receptor beta chains from one sample, sequenced in a study of blood T cell repertoires in COVID-19. Only in-frame clones appear in the TCRdb table, and some are missing; sequencing was by immunoSEQ multiplex PCR. The table records about 230,000 clones, more than 65% of them present only once. The sequencing input was peripheral blood. These receptors originate from a woman at least 80 years old with acute or convalescent COVID-19. The CDR3 runs from the conserved cysteine through the conserved F or W. D genes are given only for firm matches. Some rows mark clone size as missing; the rest say once, few, many or name a class of expanded clone.

TRBD1	.	TRBJ1-6	TRBV6-5	CASRPTGTDNSPLHF	TGTGCCAGCAGACCCACCGGGACAGATAATTCACCCCTCCACTTT
.	.	TRBJ2-2	TRBV4-1	CASSQDRGGAGELFF	TGCGCCAGCAGCCAAGATAGAGGTGGCGCCGGGGAGCTGTTTTTT
.	few	TRBJ2-7	TRBV30	CAWAGRYEQYF	TGTGCCTGGGCAGGGAGGTACGAGCAGTACTTC
TRBD1	.	TRBJ1-1	TRBV7-8	CASSLARGGQGMNTEAFF	TGTGCCAGCAGCTTAGCGAGGGGGGGACAGGGGATGAACACTGAAGCTTTCTTT
TRBD1	.	TRBJ1-5	TRBV5-1	CASSLGTGAGNQPQHF	TGCGCCAGCAGCCTAGGGACAGGGGCGGGCAATCAGCCCCAGCATTTT
.	.	TRBJ2-6	TRBV21-1	CASSSRQSRFSGANVLTF	TGTGCCAGCAGCAGCCGACAGAGCAGATTCTCTGGGGCCAACGTCCTGACTTTC
TRBD1	few	TRBJ2-1	TRBV18	CASSPVTGSSYNEQFF	TGTGCCAGCTCACCCGTGACAGGGAGCTCCTACAATGAGCAGTTCTTC
.	.	TRBJ1-2	TRBV6-4	CASSADRTSGYTF	TGTGCCAGCAGTGCGGACAGAACAAGTGGCTACACCTTC
TRBD2	.	TRBJ2-3	TRBV7-3	CASSLRAGVADTQYF	TGTGCCAGCAGCTTAAGGGCGGGAGTGGCAGATACGCAGTATTTT
.	.	TRBJ2-1	TRBV20-1	CSANRDKRQFF	TGCAGTGCAAACCGGGACAAAAGGCAGTTCTTC
TRBD1	.	TRBJ1-1	TRBV15	CATRRDSLGTEAFF	TGTGCCACCCGGCGGGACAGCCTGGGCACTGAAGCTTTCTTT
.	few	TRBJ1-1	TRBV27	CASRTRGGRREAFF	TGTGCCAGCAGGACCCGGGGGGGTAGGAGAGAAGCTTTCTTT
.	.	TRBJ1-6	TRBV7-9	CASSLGGRGSPLHF	TGTGCCAGCAGCTTAGGAGGCAGGGGTTCACCCCTCCACTTT
.	.	TRBJ1-1	TRBV7-9	CASSLMRGSTEAFF	TGTGCCAGCAGCTTAATGAGGGGGAGCACTGAAGCTTTCTTT
.	.	TRBJ1-2	TRBV12-3/TRBV12-4	CASSLGTNYGYTF	TGTGCCAGCAGTTTAGGGACAAACTATGGCTACACCTTC
TRBD1	.	TRBJ1-2	TRBV3-1/TRBV3-2	CASSQGQSGGYTF	TGTGCCAGCAGTCAGGGACAGTCCGGCGGCTACACCTTC
TRBD1	few	TRBJ1-3	TRBV4-2	CASSQDTTGGSGNTIYF	TGTGCCAGCAGCCAAGACACTACAGGGGGCTCTGGAAACACCATATATTTT
TRBD2	once	TRBJ2-3	TRBV28	CASSLLGTSGSLDTQYF	TGTGCCAGCAGTTTATTGGGGACTAGCGGGAGTTTAGATACGCAGTATTTT
TRBD2	.	TRBJ2-2	TRBV11-2	CASSSRGLAGPTGELFF	TGTGCCAGCAGCTCACGTGGACTAGCGGGACCAACCGGGGAGCTGTTTTTT
TRBD1	few	TRBJ2-7	TRBV6-2/TRBV6-3	CASSQPGQGYEQYF	TGTGCCAGCAGTCAGCCGGGACAGGGCTACGAGCAGTACTTC
TRBD2	.	TRBJ2-5	TRBV30	CAWSTSAETQYF	TGTGCCTGGAGTACTAGCGCGGAGACCCAGTACTTC
.	.	TRBJ2-7	TRBV5-6	CASSLAIGSEQYF	TGTGCCAGCAGCTTGGCCATCGGGTCTGAGCAGTACTTC
TRBD1	few	TRBJ1-1	TRBV3-1/TRBV3-2	CASSQAPGGWTEAFF	TGTGCCAGCAGCCAAGCCCCAGGGGGGTGGACTGAAGCTTTCTTT
TRBD1	few	TRBJ1-6	TRBV7-9	CASSPGQGESPLHF	TGTGCCAGCAGCCCAGGACAGGGAGAGTCACCCCTCCACTTT
.	.	TRBJ2-2	TRBV6-5	CASSSTGSNTGELFF	TGTGCCAGCAGTTCGACAGGCTCGAACACCGGGGAGCTGTTTTTT
TRBD2	.	TRBJ2-1	TRBV2	CASTPTSARGSYNEQFF	TGTGCCAGCACCCCTACTAGCGCGCGCGGTTCCTACAATGAGCAGTTCTTC
TRBD1	.	TRBJ1-2	TRBV19	CASSIDRDRNGYTF	TGTGCCAGTAGTATAGATCGGGACAGAAATGGCTACACCTTC
.	.	TRBJ2-7	TRBV5-1	CASSVQGGAYEQYF	TGCGCCAGCAGCGTCCAGGGTGGGGCCTACGAGCAGTACTTC
TRBD1	.	TRBJ1-4	TRBV7-8	CASSAVGTGGTNEKLFF	TGTGCCAGCAGCGCCGTTGGGACAGGGGGTACTAATGAAAAACTGTTTTTT
TRBD2	.	TRBJ2-5	TRBV5-1	CASSRLGLAAQETQYF	TGCGCCAGCAGCCGACTGGGACTAGCAGCCCAAGAGACCCAGTACTTC
.	.	TRBJ1-3	TRBV14	CASSQTRTSSGNTIYF	TGTGCCAGCAGCCAGACTCGGACATCCTCTGGAAACACCATATATTTT
.	.	TRBJ1-5	TRBV25-1	CASSDHKGGNQPQHF	TGTGCCAGCAGTGATCACAAGGGGGGCAATCAGCCCCAGCATTTT
TRBD1	.	TRBJ1-5	TRBV28	CASSFGGTGDQPQHF	TGTGCCAGCAGTTTTGGTGGGACAGGGGATCAGCCCCAGCATTTT
.	.	TRBJ1-3	TRBV29-1	CSVAENHRSNTIYF	TGCAGCGTCGCCGAGAACCACCGGAGTAACACCATATATTTT
TRBD2	.	TRBJ2-5	TRBV11-3	CATPGLAGPRGTQYF	TGTGCCACCCCGGGACTAGCGGGTCCTAGAGGGACCCAGTACTTC
TRBD1	once	TRBJ2-2	TRBV5-1	CASSLRTGGAGVDTGELFF	TGCGCCAGCAGCTTGCGGACAGGGGGTGCAGGTGTGGACACCGGGGAGCTGTTTTTT
TRBD2	.	TRBJ2-3	TRBV19	CARRTSGGGTDTQYF	TGTGCCAGGCGGACTAGCGGGGGGGGCACAGATACGCAGTATTTT
TRBD1	.	TRBJ1-2	TRBV6-5	CASRGGQGSYGYTF	TGTGCCAGCCGGGGGGGACAGGGTAGCTATGGCTACACCTTC
TRBD1	.	TRBJ1-4	TRBV23-1	CASRRGTGLFF	TGCGCCAGCCGACGAGGGACAGGCCTGTTTTTT
TRBD1	.	TRBJ1-3	TRBV9	CASSVGRTGVGNTIYF	TGTGCCAGCAGCGTAGGGCGGACAGGGGTGGGAAACACCATATATTTT
.	.	TRBJ1-4	TRBV5-1	CASRRGRGEKLFF	TGCGCCAGCAGGCGGGGGAGGGGTGAAAAACTGTTTTTT
TRBD2	.	TRBJ2-5	TRBV7-9	CASSLKELGLAAQETQYF	TGTGCCAGCAGCCTAAAAGAGCTGGGACTAGCGGCCCAAGAGACCCAGTACTTC
.	.	TRBJ1-1	TRBV7-8	CASSSKVIARRSKNTEAFF	TGTGCCAGCAGCTCGAAGGTCATCGCCCGGAGGTCCAAGAACACTGAAGCTTTCTTT
TRBD1	.	TRBJ1-2	TRBV6-4	CASSPDRAFDHGYTF	TGTGCCAGCAGTCCCGACAGGGCTTTTGATCATGGCTACACCTTC
.	many	TRBJ2-7	TRBV19	CASSRGVTYEQYF	TGTGCCAGTAGCCGCGGGGTTACCTACGAGCAGTACTTC
TRBD2	once	TRBJ2-3	TRBV7-2	CASSQGSGGASTDTQYF	TGTGCCAGCAGCCAGGGATCCGGGGGGGCTAGCACAGATACGCAGTATTTT
.	.	TRBJ1-3	TRBV3-1/TRBV3-2	CASSQGFDYSGNTIYF	TGTGCCAGCAGCCAAGGTTTTGACTACTCTGGAAACACCATATATTTT
TRBD2	.	TRBJ2-7	TRBV30	CACSGVSYEQYF	TGTGCCTGCAGCGGGGTCTCCTACGAGCAGTACTTC
.	once	TRBJ2-3	TRBV5-4	CASSPIQVNTDTQYF	TGTGCCAGCAGCCCGATACAGGTGAACACAGATACGCAGTATTTT
.	.	TRBJ2-7	TRBV7-7	CASSLGRGPSYEQYF	TGTGCCAGCAGCTTAGGCAGGGGACCTTCCTACGAGCAGTACTTC
.	.	TRBJ2-7	TRBV28	CASSFPDSYEQYF	TGTGCCAGCAGTTTCCCAGACAGCTACGAGCAGTACTTC
.	.	TRBJ1-5	TRBV5-6	CASSLGFTYSNQPQHF	TGTGCCAGCAGCTTGGGGTTCACTTATAGCAATCAGCCCCAGCATTTT
.	few	TRBJ2-2	TRBV2	CASSPSEDTGELFF	TGTGCCAGCAGCCCCAGTGAGGATACCGGGGAGCTGTTTTTT
TRBD2	.	TRBJ2-7	TRBV28	CASPPSGSSYEQYF	TGTGCCAGCCCGCCTAGCGGGAGCTCCTACGAGCAGTACTTC
TRBD2	.	TRBJ2-5	TRBV6-2/TRBV6-3	CASSYGTRSSQETQYF	TGTGCCAGCAGTTACGGGACTAGGAGTTCCCAAGAGACCCAGTACTTC
TRBD1	.	TRBJ1-5	TRBV28	CASSRPDRGRQPQHF	TGTGCCAGCAGTCGACCGGACAGGGGGCGTCAGCCCCAGCATTTT
TRBD1	.	TRBJ2-3	TRBV29-1	CSVGRTGRTDTQYF	TGCAGCGTTGGGCGGACAGGGCGCACAGATACGCAGTATTTT
.	.	TRBJ2-3	TRBV10-1	CASSGEAGGTDTQYF	TGCGCCAGCAGTGGAGAGGCAGGAGGGACAGATACGCAGTATTTT
TRBD2	.	TRBJ2-1	TRBV9	CASSWGTSGSNEQFF	TGTGCCAGCAGCTGGGGGACTAGCGGGAGTAATGAGCAGTTCTTC
.	once	TRBJ2-5	TRBV19	CASYGLPEETQYF	TGTGCCAGTTATGGCCTCCCCGAAGAGACCCAGTACTTC